The rows below give T cell receptor beta chains drawn from one sample of a study of early T cells in non-severe SARS-CoV-2 infection. TCRdb ran MiXCR on the 5' RACE reads and lists one entry per CDR3 protein. The sample comprises around 70,000 distinct CDR3 sequences, 9.5% to 15% of which are singletons, and around 4.3% rests with the top ten. The sample comprised whole blood. These receptors all stem from an adult who was a healthcare worker with PCR-confirmed SARS-CoV-2 infection or an uninfected control (not recorded which). Each CDR3 is given with its conserved first and last residue. A D gene is named only where the DNA matches it firmly. Not all rows give a size; the values are once, few, many and, for expanded clones, a class.

cdr3_aa	cdr3_nt	j_call	v_call	d_call	clone_size
CSAGGGGTDTQYF	TGCAGTGCGGGCGGGGGAGGCACAGATACGCAGTATTTT	TRBJ2-3	TRBV20-1	TRBD2	-
CASSLRHSGANVLTF	TGTGCCAGCAGCTTAAGACACTCTGGGGCCAACGTCCTGACTTTC	TRBJ2-6	TRBV7-2	-	few
CASSSPTGLVGNTIYF	TGTGCCAGCAGCTCCCCTACGGGACTGGTTGGAAACACCATATATTTT	TRBJ1-3	TRBV21-1	-	-
CASILPGMGGYTF	TGTGCCAGCATCCTCCCTGGAATGGGTGGCTACACCTTC	TRBJ1-2	TRBV2	-	many
CASSNQDFSYEQYF	TGTGCCAGCAGCAACCAGGACTTCTCCTACGAGCAGTACTTC	TRBJ2-7	TRBV9	-	many
CASRDEYGYTF	TGTGCCAGCAGGGACGAATATGGCTACACCTTC	TRBJ1-2	TRBV28	-	many
CASRRKDTQYF	TGCGCCAGCAGGCGTAAGGATACGCAGTATTTT	TRBJ2-3	TRBV5-1	-	-
CASSLSGSRADTQYF	TGTGCCAGCAGCTTAAGCGGGAGCCGCGCAGATACGCAGTATTTT	TRBJ2-3	TRBV7-9	TRBD2	many
CASSLTGWNQPQHF	TGTGCCAGCAGCTTGACAGGGTGGAATCAGCCCCAGCATTTT	TRBJ1-5	TRBV11-2	TRBD1	-
CSVSLGETQYF	TGCAGCGTTAGTCTGGGGGAGACCCAGTACTTC	TRBJ2-5	TRBV29-1	-	many
CASWTSGYEQYF	TGTGCCAGCTGGACTAGCGGCTACGAGCAGTACTTC	TRBJ2-7	TRBV27	TRBD2	few
CASSPHISPYNEQFF	TGTGCCAGCTCACCTCACATCAGCCCCTACAATGAGCAGTTCTTC	TRBJ2-1	TRBV18	-	-
CASSYSEGSSGNTIYF	TGTGCCAGCAGTTACTCGGAGGGGAGCTCTGGAAACACCATATATTTT	TRBJ1-3	TRBV6-5	-	-
CASSLDGGGYTF	TGTGCCAGCAGTTTAGACGGCGGGGGCTACACCTTC	TRBJ1-2	TRBV12-3/TRBV12-4	-	many
CASSTALDRLLTGELFF	TGTGCCAGCAGCACCGCTCTGGACAGACTGCTAACCGGGGAGCTGTTTTTT	TRBJ2-2	TRBV5-4	-	many
CSAHSGRATNEQFF	TGCAGTGCTCATAGCGGGAGGGCCACCAATGAGCAGTTCTTC	TRBJ2-1	TRBV20-1	TRBD2	many